This entry features one TCR beta chain sequence. Between the trimmed V and J ends, which lost 3 bases and 4 bases, there was a span of 6 bases. There are 13 residues in the CDR3. These data belong to a study of CD8 T cells in Susac syndrome. RNA in amounts of about 0.5 to 1 ug was reverse transcribed with random hexamers. One entry per CDR3 protein results from TCRdb running MiXCR on the immunoSEQ multiplex PCR reads. The sample consists of about 140,000 distinct CDR3 sequences, roughly 94% of them appearing once. The TCR comes from a human donor in good health. The chain links TRBV12-3 or TRBV12-4 to TRBJ2-2; D unresolved. The material sequenced was CD4+ T cells from PBMCs. The CDR3 coding sequence is TGTGCCAGCAGTTTCGGCGTCACCGGGGAGCTGTTTTTT. This sequence encodes CASSFGVTGELFF.